One and the same sample provided the 20 T cell receptor beta chains below, sequenced in a study of blood T cell repertoires in COVID-19. The assay was immunoSEQ multiplex PCR, and TCRdb's table has in-frame clones only and misses some. The data hold approximately 500,000 clones, with about 88% observed a single time. The sequencing input was peripheral blood. These receptors originate from a woman aged 45-59 years with COVID-19, enrolled during active disease.

V usage is TRBV29-1 and J usage is TRBJ1-1; no clear D. The CDR3 runs 14 residues. Looked up from germline, CDR1 is SQVTM and CDR2 is ANQGSEA. Trimming removed 1 base from V and 0 bases from J, with 9 bases in between. This CDR3 reads CSVEGRGVNTEAFF. As DNA, the CDR3 is TGCAGCGTTGAAGGGCGGGGAGTGAACACTGAAGCTTTCTTT.

V usage is TRBV30 and J usage is TRBJ1-6, with a possible D match to TRBD1 (5 bases). The CDR3 has 16 residues. CDR1 is GTSNPN and CDR2 is SVGIG in the germline V gene (reference sequence). Trimming stripped 0 bases from V and 8 bases from J, with 17 bases between. CDR3 residues: CAWSVALGGTDSPLHF. The CDR3 DNA reads as TGTGCCTGGAGTGTAGCTCTGGGCGGGACGGATTCACCCCTCCACTTT. The complete variable domain, with remaining parts taken from reference TRBV30 and TRBJ1-6, reads SQTIHQWPATLVQPVGSPLSLECTVEGTSNPNLYWYRQAAGRGLQLLFYSVGIGQISSEVPQNLSASRPQDRQFILSSKKLLLSDSGFYLCAWSVALGGTDSPLHFGNGTRLTVT.

V is TRBV18 and J is TRBJ2-3; maybe TRBD2 (6 bases). The germline V gene encodes CDR1 KGHSH and CDR2 LQKENI. The V gene lost 3 bases and the J gene lost 1 base, with 11 bases spanning the gap. The CDR3 runs to 15 residues. CDR3 amino acids: CASSPSASGTDTQYF. The CDR3 DNA follows: TGTGCCAGCTCACCCTCGGCTAGCGGCACAGATACGCAGTATTTT.

The chain is built from TRBV27 and TRBJ1-5; D is ambiguous. Trimming took 5 bases from V and 4 from J, leaving 12 bases between them. The CDR3 length is 14 residues. CDR1 is MNHEY and CDR2 is SMNVEV in the germline V gene (reference sequence). The CDR3 sequence: CASSLRSGNQPQHF. DNA for the CDR3: TGTGCCAGCAGTCTGCGATCAGGAAATCAGCCCCAGCATTTT.

The chain joins TRBV11-2 to TRBJ1-1, with 12 bases matching TRBD1. With 6 bases clipped from V and 5 bases from J, the junction kept 16 bases outside the gene matches. Per germline, CDR1 SGHAT and CDR2 FQNNGV. CDR3 length equals 18 residues. The CDR3 DNA is TGTGCCAGCAGATCACTCCGGGACAGGGGGCGCGAGAGGACTGAAGCTTTCTTT. This encodes CASRSLRDRGRERTEAFF.

This sequence joins TRBV5-1 and TRBJ2-3; D is ambiguous. V was pared by 0 bases and J by 0 bases, with 8 bases between. The CDR3 is 15 amino acids. Germline V gives CDR1 SGHRS, CDR2 YFSETQ. In DNA, the CDR3 is TGCGCCAGCAGCTTGGGAATTGAGAGCACAGATACGCAGTATTTT. Translating gives CASSLGIESTDTQYF. The full variable domain, with the rest looked up from reference TRBV5-1 and TRBJ2-3, is KAGVTQTPRYLIKTRGQQVTLSCSPISGHRSVSWYQQTPGQGLQFLFEYFSETQRNKGNFPGRFSGRQFSNSRSEMNVSTLELGDSALYLCASSLGIESTDTQYFGPGTRLTVL.

The chain employs TRBV28 and TRBJ1-1, with TRBD1 matching over 10 bases. The CDR3 is made up of 13 amino acids. Germline lookup yields CDR1 MDHEN and CDR2 SYDVKM. V was clipped by 4 bases and J by 13 bases; unmatched bases: 9. For the CDR3, the DNA is TGTGCCAGCAGTTACCCGGGGGACAGGGGAATTTTCTTT. This gives the protein CASSYPGDRGIFF.

V gene TRBV7-9 combines with J gene TRBJ1-2, with 8 bases identical to TRBD1. The germline gives CDR1 SEHNR, CDR2 FQNEAQ (reference sequence). This CDR3 is built from 13 residues. The V and J ends lost 4 bases and 6 bases, in that order; junction bases with no gene match: 4. The CDR3 loop reads CASSSGQGHGYTF. The CDR3 DNA sequence: TGTGCCAGCAGCTCAGGACAGGGACATGGCTACACCTTC. The variable domain in full, completed from reference TRBV7-9 and TRBJ1-2, reads DTGVSQNPRHKITKRGQNVTFRCDPISEHNRLYWYRQTLGQGPEFLTYFQNEAQLEKSRLLSDRFSAERPKGSFSTLEIQRTEQGDSAMYLCASSSGQGHGYTFGSGTRLTVV.

The CDR3: CASSLVQRGDTQYF. In DNA, the CDR3 is TGTGCCAGCAGCTTGGTGCAGCGGGGAGATACGCAGTATTTT. The chain has TRBV5-6 and TRBJ2-3; 7 positions agree with TRBD2. Germline V gives CDR1 SGHDT, CDR2 YYEEEE. The CDR3 is 14 residues long. The V gene end was trimmed by 0 bases and the J gene end by 5 bases; junction bases not matched to a gene: 3.

The rearrangement uses TRBV6-5 and TRBJ1-6, with D perhaps TRBD1 (6 bases). This CDR3 region has 13 residues. V gave up 10 bases and J gave up 7 bases, with 14 bases separating them. Germline V lookup: CDR1 MNHEY, CDR2 SVGAGI. This CDR3 is CATQGQLNSPLHF. DNA for the CDR3: TGTGCCACTCAGGGGCAGCTCAATTCACCCCTCCACTTT.

The rearrangement uses TRBV6-5 and TRBJ1-2; D call uncertain. The CDR3 is 14 residues long. The V and J ends lost 0 bases and 4 bases respectively, with 9 bases between them. Per the germline V gene, CDR1 is MNHEY and CDR2 is SVGAGI. The CDR3 is CASSYSAAPYGYTF. Written as DNA, the CDR3 is TGTGCCAGCAGTTACTCGGCGGCCCCCTATGGCTACACCTTC.

This chain uses TRBV28 with TRBJ1-3, with D possibly TRBD1 on 6 matching bases. The ends were cut back, 6 bases at V and 1 base at J, with 13 bases in the middle. This CDR3 has 15 amino acids. Germline V gene lookup returns CDR1 MDHEN and CDR2 SYDVKM. In DNA form, the CDR3 reads TGTGCCAGCAGCCCTAATACAGGGTCTGGAAACACCATATATTTT. Its translation is CASSPNTGSGNTIYF.

The chain joins TRBV3-1 (or the pseudogene TRBV3-2) to TRBJ2-1; 8 bases map to TRBD1. From germline, CDR1 is LGHDT and CDR2 YNNKEL (reference sequence). The CDR3 covers 15 residues. Germline trimming cut 1 base from V and 9 bases from J; bases unmatched to any gene: 8. The CDR3: CASSQGTGHFSEQFF. DNA for the CDR3: TGTGCCAGCAGCCAAGGGACAGGGCATTTCAGTGAGCAGTTCTTC.

The rearrangement joins TRBV30 to TRBJ1-2; 10 nucleotides align to TRBD1. Germline V gives CDR1 GTSNPN, CDR2 SVGIG (reference sequence). This CDR3 spans 14 amino acids. The junction had 11 bases not matched to a gene; V was cut back by 8 bases and J by 5 bases. This CDR3 reads CALGTGARGYGYTF. CDR3 DNA: TGTGCCCTCGGGACAGGGGCCCGGGGGTATGGCTACACCTTC.

The chain carries TRBV9 and TRBJ1-5; D unresolved. The CDR3 is 13 residues long. CDR1 is SGDLS, CDR2 YYNGEE, per germline. The ends were cut back, 3 bases at V and 5 bases at J, with 9 bases in the middle. The DNA for the CDR3 is TGTGCCAGCAGCGGTCCAATCCATCAGCCCCAGCATTTT. This translates into CASSGPIHQPQHF.

The chain carries TRBV9 and TRBJ2-7, with TRBD2 matching over 11 bases. The germline CDR1 and CDR2 sequences are SGDLS and YYNGEE. Trimming removed 4 bases from V and 4 bases from J; junction bases left unmatched: 4. The CDR3 extends over 14 amino acids. CDR3 residues: CASSLAGGIYEQYF. DNA for the CDR3: TGTGCCAGCAGCTTAGCGGGGGGGATATACGAGCAGTACTTC.

The rearrangement uses TRBV27 and TRBJ2-1; 7 bases map to TRBD1. Trimming at V came to 4 bases and at J to 5 bases, leaving 11 bases not matched to a gene. Germline V CDR1 and CDR2: MNHEY, SMNVEV (reference sequence). CDR3 length: 16 amino acids. The CDR3 is CASSSIARDSNNEQFF. The CDR3 DNA follows: TGTGCCAGCAGTTCTATAGCCAGGGACAGCAACAATGAGCAGTTCTTC.

The chain has TRBV10-3 and TRBJ2-3; 13 nucleotides align to TRBD2. V trimming: 5 bases; J trimming: 4 bases; junction bases outside the gene matches: 6. Germline V gene data show CDR1 as ENHRY and CDR2 as SYGVKD. The CDR3 is 16 amino acids. The CDR3 region has the DNA TGTGCCATCAGTCGCACTAGCGGGGGGGCTTCAGATACGCAGTATTTT. Its protein product is CAISRTSGGASDTQYF.

The chain has TRBV5-1 and TRBJ2-3; 8 bases agree with TRBD2. Trimming cost V 4 bases and J 3 bases; bases outside gene matches: 7. This CDR3 contains 15 residues. Per the germline V gene, CDR1 is SGHRS and CDR2 is YFSETQ. The CDR3 DNA sequence: TGCGCCAGCAGCAATAGCGGGGCCAAAACAGATACGCAGTATTTT. This gives the protein CASSNSGAKTDTQYF.

This chain uses TRBV7-2 with TRBJ2-3, with D possibly being TRBD1 (6 bases). With 4 bases removed from V and 2 bases from J, the gap between germline ends came to 13 bases. The CDR3 consists of 15 residues. The germline V gene encodes CDR1 SGHTA and CDR2 FQGNSA. Here the CDR3 DNA reads TGTGCCAGCAGCTATTTCAGGGGACCCACAGATACGCAGTATTTT. Encoded protein: CASSYFRGPTDTQYF. The whole variable domain, filled in from reference TRBV7-2 and TRBJ2-3, reads GAGVSQSPSNKVTEKGKDVELRCDPISGHTALYWYRQSLGQGLEFLIYFQGNSAPDKSGLPSDRFSAERTGGSVSTLTIQRTQQEDSAVYLCASSYFRGPTDTQYFGPGTRLTVL.